Reported below is one T cell receptor (beta chain). The data were obtained in a study of blood T cell repertoires in COVID-19. Study details: Sample material is recorded as cDNA or gDNA derived from T cells, B-cell-depleted T cells, or PBMCs.

The assay was immunoSEQ multiplex PCR, and TCRdb's table has in-frame clones only and misses some. The sample has 150,000 to 200,000 clones; about 90% are singletons. This TCR came from a man in his sixties with active or convalescent COVID-19. The specimen was peripheral blood.

CDR3 sequence reads: CASNSPGTEAFF. The CDR3 bases are TGTGCCAGCAACTCGCCGGGAACTGAAGCTTTCTTT. This sequence joins TRBV5-6 and TRBJ1-1; D is ambiguous. Trimming shortened V by 6 bases and J by 5 bases, and 11 bases separated the two germline ends. CDR1 is SGHDT, CDR2 YYEEEE, per germline. CDR3 length equals 12 residues. Complete variable domain (other parts from reference TRBV5-6 and TRBJ1-1): DAGVTQSPTHLIKTRGQQVTLRCSPKSGHDTVSWYQQALGQGPQFIFQYYEEEERQRGNFPDRFSGHQFPNYSSELNVNALLLGDSALYLCASNSPGTEAFFGQGTRLTVV.